A single sample gave rise to the 27 T cell receptor delta chains below, sequenced in a study of γδ T cells in repeated Plasmodium falciparum infection. TCRdb called clones anew from the multiplex PCR reads with CATT. The sample has 45,000 to 60,000 delta-chain clones, around 2% seen once; the top ten hold 24%. Flow sorting of PBMC yielded separate Vgamma9/Vdelta2+ and Vdelta2-negative gammadelta T cell populations for bulk repertoire analysis. The sequenced sample consisted of gamma-delta T cells from blood. The receptor set was obtained from a pool of human donors (malaria-infected and uninfected, not separated).

Worth noting for this clone: The mismatch at residue 17 between this DNA's translation and the TCRdb protein of a much larger clone likely reflects a read error; the protein shown is translated from the DNA. This rearrangement joins TRDV1 to TRDJ1, with 11 bases identical to TRDD3. TCRdb gives no J gene; it was assigned here by matching the DNA to germline. CDR3 length equals 20 residues. Germline-derived CDR1 and CDR2 are TSWWSYY and QGS. The CDR3 spells CALGESSYVWGIPGGDQLIF. CDR3 coding DNA: TGTGCTCTTGGGGAATCCTCCTACGTCTGGGGGATACCGGGAGGCGATCAACTCATCTTT.

This clone was found a few times. TCRdb's listed protein matches a much larger clone and diverges from this DNA's translation at residue 10, likely through a read error; the protein shown comes from the DNA. The chain is built from TRDV1 and TRDJ1; D may be TRDD2 or TRDD3 (8 bases each). TCRdb is silent on the J gene; assignment here came from matching the DNA to germline. CDR3 length equals 21 residues. Trimming stripped 6 bases from V and 0 bases from J, with 32 bases between. CDR1 and CDR2 (germline): TSWWSYY, QGS. The chain's CDR3 is CALGFLPLSHWGLRYTDKLIF. DNA for the CDR3: TGTGCTCTTGGCTTCCTACCCCTGTCGCACTGGGGGCTCCGGTACACCGATAAACTCATCTTT.

This clone was seen more than once but under ten times. Given a far larger clone just one base away, this is likely a sequencing read error. This same CDR3 is encoded by further DNA sequences in the sample. The V and J genes are TRDV3 and TRDJ1, with TRDD3 matching over 13 bases. As TCRdb names no J gene, one was assigned here on the basis of a DNA match to germline. Germline-derived CDR1 and CDR2 are TVYSNPD and GDNSRS (reference sequence). The CDR3 covers 19 residues. After removal of 3 bases from V and 5 bases from J, the junction contained 21 bases not matched to a gene. This chain's CDR3 is CALGPPTYWGIRGPDKLIF. The CDR3 DNA reads TGTGCCTTGGGCCCCCCTACGTACTGGGGGATACGGGGACCAGATAAACTCATCTTT.

This clone was recorded many times. TCRdb assigns this DNA the protein of a much larger clone, which departs from its translation at residue 17; this likely reflects a read error, and the protein shown comes from translating the DNA. V and J are TRDV3 and TRDJ1; TRDD3 might be the D (10 bases). Trimming stripped 3 bases from V and 6 bases from J, with 41 bases between. The CDR3 totals 21 residues. Germline V lookup: CDR1 TVYSNPD, CDR2 GDNSRS (reference sequence). This chain's CDR3 is CALAWPSSPYWGILPTNKLIF. CDR3 nucleotides: TGTGCCTTAGCTTGGCCTTCCTCCCCGTACTGGGGGATCCTTCCTACCAATAAACTCATCTTT.

This clone was detected ten times or more. This likely stems from a read error, as it lies one base from a far larger clone. In the same sample, other DNA sequences code for this CDR3. The chain links TRDV1 to TRDJ1, with TRDD3 matching 13 bases. The J gene, absent from TCRdb, was called here by matching the DNA to germline. Germline V gives CDR1 TSWWSYY, CDR2 QGS. This CDR3 is built from 25 residues. Trimming removed 2 bases from V and 0 bases from J; junction bases left unmatched: 27. The CDR3 nucleotides read TGTGCTCTTGGGGAAGGCTCGTACTTCCTATCGACATACTGGGGGATACGCTGGTACACCGATAAACTCATCTTT. Its protein is CALGEGSYFLSTYWGIRWYTDKLIF.

In this sample, this clone turned up a few times. This likely traces to a read error, being one base from a far larger clone. The same CDR3 arises from other DNA sequences in this sample as well. The chain is built from TRDV1 and TRDJ1; 8 bases are shared with TRDD3. The J gene was missing in TCRdb and was found by matching the end of the DNA to germline. There are 26 residues in the CDR3. The trim removed 2 bases at V and 0 bases at J, leaving 35 bases unmatched. The germline gives CDR1 TSWWSYY, CDR2 QGS. CDR3 nucleotides: TGTGCTCTTGGGGAAGTTATTTCTATTCTATTATCTGGGGGAGTCGACCCCATTACCTACACCGATAAACTCATCTTT. It codes for CALGEVISILLSGGVDPITYTDKLIF.

This clone turned up a few times. This likely stems from a read error, as it lies one base from a far larger clone. The same CDR3 arises from other DNA sequences in this sample as well. With the J gene uncalled, the V gene is TRDV1; TRDD3 was called by the table and not checked on the DNA. The CDR3 consists of 34 residues. Germline CDR1 reads TSWWSYY; CDR2 reads QGS. The CDR3 DNA is TGTGCTCTTGGGGAAGTTCACCCATCCTATACGTCAACGGGGACTTTGAGATCCCCCGACACCCTTGCGTACTGGAAACCTTACACCGATAAGCTCATCTTT. It specifies CALGEVHPSYTSTGTLRSPDTLAYWKPYTDKLIF.

This clone has more than one count but fewer than ten. The protein recorded in TCRdb matches a much larger clone and deviates from this DNA's translation at residue 6, suggesting a read error; the protein here is obtained by translating the DNA. This sequence joins TRDV1 and TRDJ1; the D call may be TRDD2 or TRDD3 (8 bases each). As TCRdb names no J gene, one was assigned here on the basis of a DNA match to germline. The V gene's germline CDR1 is TSWWSYY and CDR2 QGS. The CDR3 consists of 28 residues. V was trimmed by 1 base and J by 4 bases, leaving 52 bases between them. The CDR3: CALGEPILLPTIKILGADIGPTGDKLIF. DNA for the CDR3: TGTGCTCTTGGGGAACCGATCCTGCTTCCTACGATAAAAATACTGGGGGCCGATATCGGCCCGACGGGCGATAAACTCATCTTT.

This clone was found many times. Additional DNA sequences in this sample encode the identical CDR3. The genes are TRDV1 and TRDJ1; a weak D match, TRDD3 (6 bases). The V end lost 2 bases, the J end lost 0 bases, and 28 bases lay between the germline ends. Germline CDR1 TSWWSYY, CDR2 QGS. The CDR3 runs to 21 residues. The CDR3, as DNA: TGTGCTCTTGGGGAATCCTCCTTAGTCCCATACGTGGGGGTGTACACCGATAAACTCATCTTT. Translated, it gives CALGESSLVPYVGVYTDKLIF.

On this clone: A far larger clone is off by one base, so a read error is likely. The sample contains more than one DNA sequence encoding this CDR3. In nucleotides, the CDR3 is TGTGCTCTTGGGGAAGGTTCGTACTTCCTATCAACATACTGGGGGATACGCTGGTACACCGATAAACTCATCTTT. The encoded protein is CALGEGSYFLSTYWGIRWYTDKLIF. The chain uses TRDV1 and TRDJ1, with 13 bases identical to TRDD3. Here the J gene came from matching the DNA to germline, since TCRdb omits it. Looked up from germline, CDR1 is TSWWSYY and CDR2 is QGS. V was pared by 2 bases and J by 0 bases, with 27 bases of the junction left unmatched. CDR3 size: 25 residues.

In its sample, this clone was seen a few times. Only one base separates this from a far larger clonotype, so it likely reflects a read error. The same CDR3 is also encoded by other DNA sequences in this sample. V gene TRDV3 combines with J gene TRDJ1; the match to TRDD3 covers 12 bases. Germline matching of the DNA provided the J gene here, since TCRdb leaves it blank. Trimming took 3 bases from V and 5 from J; bases not matched to a gene: 13. The CDR3 contains 16 residues. Germline V CDR1 and CDR2: TVYSNPD, GDNSRS (reference sequence). CDR3 amino acids: CAFLSTGGYKADKLIF. Here the CDR3 DNA reads TGTGCCTTCCTGAGTACTGGGGGATACAAAGCTGATAAACTCATCTTT. Combining the CDR3 with reference TRDV3 and TRDJ1 gives the whole variable domain CDKVTQSSPDQTVASGSEVVLLCTYDTVYSNPDLFWYRIRPDYSFQFVFYGDNSRSEGADFTQGRFSVKHILTQKAFHLVISPVRTEDSATYYCAFLSTGGYKADKLIFGKGTRVTVEP.

The sample holds many counts of this clone. A read error likely explains this, since a far larger clone differs by one base. At the DNA level, this CDR3 is encoded by other sequences in the same sample as well. No J gene was called, and the V gene is TRDV2; TRDD3 is the table's D call, not checked against the DNA. The CDR3 totals 20 residues. Germline loops: CDR1 GEAIGNYY, CDR2 EKD. CDR3 in amino acids: CACDTPLLGDTVIDTDKLIF. CDR3 DNA sequence: TGTGCCTGTGACACCCCTTTACTGGGGGATACGGTCATTGACACCGATAAGCTCATCTTT.

This clone was seen repeatedly, ten times or more. The chain is built from TRDV1 and TRDJ1; 9 nucleotides align to TRDD3. Germline V lookup: CDR1 TSWWSYY, CDR2 QGS. The ends lost 4 bases at V and 0 bases at J; junction bases unmatched: 27. This CDR3 comprises 23 residues. The CDR3 DNA reads as TGTGCTCTTGGGGTAGTGGCGGTTTCGCCTTACTGGGGGACCCCCTTGTACACCGATAAACTCATCTTT. Translated: CALGVVAVSPYWGTPLYTDKLIF.

In the case of this clone: TCRdb records a much larger clone's protein for this DNA, with a difference at residue 6 that likely arises from a read error; the protein given is the translation of the DNA. This chain uses TRDV3 with TRDJ1, with D perhaps TRDD1 or TRDD3 (5 bases each). Because TCRdb records no J gene, it was assigned here through a match of the DNA to germline. Germline CDR1 TVYSNPD, CDR2 GDNSRS (reference sequence). Between the trimmed V and J ends, which lost 3 bases and 0 bases, there was a span of 35 bases. This CDR3 has 21 amino acids. CDR3 sequence (DNA): TGTGCCTTCCATGGGATCCCACGAAAGGGGACCAACCAGAAATACACCGATAAACTCATCTTT. Translation: CAFHGIPRKGTNQKYTDKLIF.

To note about this clone: This DNA's translation and the protein TCRdb lists, from a much larger clone, do not match at residue 6, likely due to a read error; the protein shown is translated from the DNA. V is TRDV2 and J is TRDJ1; 13 nucleotides match TRDD3. TCRdb records no J gene; here it was assigned by comparing the DNA to germline. Germline lookup yields CDR1 GEAIGNYY and CDR2 EKD. V gave up 2 bases and J gave up 0 bases; unmatched junction bases: 20. CDR3 length: 22 residues. The CDR3 coding sequence is TGTGCCTGTGACATTACAACTGGGGGATACGGACAAACCTCACAAGACACCGATAAACTCATCTTT. It encodes CACDITTGGYGQTSQDTDKLIF.

To note about this clone: TCRdb assigns this DNA the protein of a much larger clone, which departs from its translation at residue 4; this likely reflects a read error, and the protein shown comes from translating the DNA. The chain uses TRDV2 and TRDJ1; TRDD3 is a possible D gene (5 bases). CDR1 GEAIGNYY and CDR2 EKD come from the germline V gene. The germline V and J ends were trimmed by 6 bases and 2 bases, with 12 bases remaining between them. This CDR3 spans 13 amino acids. CDR3 nucleotides: TGTGCCTGTTGTGGGATTGGGACCGATAAACTCATCTTT. Amino acid sequence: CACCGIGTDKLIF.

This clone was recorded a few times. A read error likely explains this, since a far larger clone differs by one base. The same CDR3 arises from other DNA sequences in this sample as well. V and J are TRDV1 and TRDJ1, with 7 positions matching TRDD2. Germline matching of the DNA provided the J gene here, since TCRdb leaves it blank. Per the germline V gene, CDR1 is TSWWSYY and CDR2 is QGS. This CDR3 has 16 amino acids. V lost 4 bases, J lost 1 base, and 9 bases stayed unmatched. CDR3 sequence (DNA): TGTGCTCTTGGGGCAACCTTCCTTCCCCTCACCGATAAACTCATCTTT. This gives the protein CALGATFLPLTDKLIF.

This clone was found many times. TCRdb has a much larger clone's protein, which differs at residue 9 from the translation of this DNA, likely because of a read error; what is shown is the protein translated from the DNA. V gene TRDV2 combines with J gene TRDJ1; the D gene is possibly TRDD3 (5 bases). V was pared by 3 bases and J by 0 bases, with 19 bases between. The length of the CDR3 is 17 residues. The germline V gene has CDR1 GEAIGNYY and CDR2 EKD. This CDR3 reads CACDPVGLRDYTDKLIF. The CDR3 DNA follows: TGTGCCTGTGACCCGGTCGGTCTGAGGGATTACACCGATAAACTCATCTTT.

This clone has more than one count but fewer than ten. TCRdb's listed protein matches a much larger clone and diverges from this DNA's translation at residue 6, likely through a read error; the protein shown comes from the DNA. This rearrangement joins TRDV1 to TRDJ1, with 12 bases lining up with TRDD3. The J gene was not available in TCRdb and was assigned here by matching the DNA to germline segments. Per germline, CDR1 TSWWSYY and CDR2 QGS. The CDR3 runs to 21 residues. V trimming: 4 bases; J trimming: 0 bases; junction bases outside the gene matches: 18. Here the CDR3 DNA reads TGTGCTCTTGGGGGTACGCAAGGCAGCTGGGGGATACGCTGGTACACCGATAAACTCATCTTT. It yields the protein CALGGTQGSWGIRWYTDKLIF.

In the case of this clone: TCRdb assigns this DNA the protein of a much larger clone, which departs from its translation at residue 5; this likely reflects a read error, and the protein shown comes from translating the DNA. The chain employs TRDV1 and TRDJ1; D might be TRDD2 or TRDD3, each matching 5 bases. The J gene, missing from TCRdb, was assigned here through DNA to germline matching. There are 34 residues in the CDR3. V lost 4 bases, J lost 0 bases, and 69 bases lay in between. Per germline, CDR1 TSWWSYY and CDR2 QGS. CDR3 in amino acids: CALGGVHPSYTSTGTLRSPDTLAYWKPYTDKLIF. The CDR3 DNA reads as TGTGCTCTTGGGGGAGTTCACCCATCCTATACGTCAACGGGGACTTTGAGATCCCCCGACACCCTTGCGTACTGGAAACCTTACACCGATAAACTCATCTTT.

In this sample, this clone turned up many times. The protein held in TCRdb is that of a much larger clone and does not match this DNA's translation at residue 20, likely because of a read error; the protein shown is translated from the DNA. J gene calling gave no result, while the V gene is TRDV1; the D segment call TRDD3 is taken from the table without a DNA check. CDR3 length: 21 residues. Germline V gene lookup returns CDR1 TSWWSYY and CDR2 QGS. This CDR3 reads CALGDSLLSVLGDTDTDKLTF. The CDR3 DNA reads TGTGCTCTTGGGGATTCCTTGCTAAGCGTACTGGGGGATACGGACACCGATAAACTCACCTTT.

Turning to this clone: The amino acid sequence in TCRdb belongs to a much larger clone and departs from this DNA's translation at residue 14, likely a sequencing read error; the sequence shown is translated from the DNA. This chain connects TRDV3 to TRDJ1; TRDD3 aligns across 8 bases. CDR1 is TVYSNPD and CDR2 is GDNSRS in the germline V gene (reference sequence). The CDR3 extends over 17 amino acids. CDR3 nucleotide sequence: TGTGCCTCCGCCTACGAAGGGTTTCTGGGGGACACCGATAGACTCATCTTT. Its translation is CASAYEGFLGDTDRLIF.

Concerning this clone itself: The protein TCRdb lists belongs to a much larger clone and differs from this DNA's translation at residue 3, which points to a read error; the protein shown is made from the DNA. This chain connects TRDV1 to TRDJ2, with 10 positions matching TRDD3. The J gene is absent in TCRdb and was assigned here via DNA matching to germline. The CDR3 has 20 residues. Germline V gene sequence: CDR1 TSWWSYY, CDR2 QGS. CDR3 coding DNA: TGTGCTCCTGGGGAACGGACCTGGGACTGGGGGATGGGTTTGACAGCACAACTCTTCTTT. Translating gives CAPGERTWDWGMGLTAQLFF.

This clone was detected a few times. This sequence is one base from a far larger clone and is likely a read error. At the DNA level, this CDR3 is encoded by other sequences in the same sample as well. The chain combines TRDV1 with TRDJ1; 9 bases map to TRDD3. As TCRdb names no J gene, one was assigned here on the basis of a DNA match to germline. V lost 3 bases and J lost 10; bases outside the gene matches: 6. Germline V gene sequence: CDR1 TSWWSYY, CDR2 QGS. The CDR3 spans 13 residues. CDR3 sequence (DNA): TGTGCTCTTGGGGAGTACGTCTGGGGGATACTCATCTTT. Amino acids: CALGEYVWGILIF.

This clone was seen many times. A single base is all that separates this from a far larger clone, so a read error is likely. Other nucleotide sequences from this sample produce the same CDR3. The rearrangement links TRDV2 to TRDJ1, with TRDD3 matching 12 bases. This CDR3 has 19 residues. Germline V gene data show CDR1 as GEAIGNYY and CDR2 as EKD. This chain's CDR3 is CACDSLLGDTSSYTDKLIF. In nucleotides, the CDR3 is TGTGCCTGTGACAGCCTACTGGGGGATACATCCTCGTACACCGATAAACTCATCTTC.

This clone was recorded a few times. TCRdb shows a much larger clone's protein in place of this DNA's translation, and the two differ at residue 6, likely through a read error; the protein shown is translated from the DNA. V gene TRDV3 was called; the J gene was not; TRDD2, the table's D call, lacks a check against the DNA. Germline V gene lookup returns CDR1 TVYSNPD and CDR2 GDNSRS (reference sequence). This CDR3 has 9 amino acids. The DNA of the CDR3 is TGTGCCTTTAGTGCCCTCCTACATTTT. Translated, it gives CAFSALLHF.

For this clone: It differs at one base from a far larger clone, so likely a read error. Other nucleotide sequences from this sample produce the same CDR3. The chain combines TRDV1 with TRDJ1; a weak D match, TRDD2 (9 bases). TCRdb carries no J gene annotation; the J gene was assigned here by matching the DNA with germline. The CDR3 consists of 26 residues. The germline V gene has CDR1 TSWWSYY and CDR2 QGS. Trimming shortened V by 3 bases and J by 0 bases, and 44 bases separated the two germline ends. This CDR3 reads CALGELALSPSYIEGYAKQYTDKLIF. CDR3 nucleotides: TGTGCTCTTGGGGAGCTGGCCCTTTCCCCTTCCTACATCGAGGGATACGCCAAACAGTACACCGATAAACTCATCTTT.